This T cell receptor (beta chain) was sequenced in a study of T cells in Graves' hyperthyroidism and ophthalmopathy. Hyperthyroidism, newly diagnosed and lasting under 2 months, affected patients aged 18 to 65. This clonotype has at least ten counts. Its antigen is not identified. Whole-study findings and limits: Ophthalmopathy got predicted by the model a median roughly six months before its onset.

This CDR3 is built from 14 residues. V gave up 3 bases and J gave up 4 bases, with 10 bases separating them. The germline gives CDR1 WNHNN, CDR2 SYGVQD (reference sequence). What was amplified from RNA transcripts were TCR beta CDR3 regions. First-round RT-PCR of the TCR CDR3 relied on the HTBI primer set. TCRdb processed the multiplex PCR reads anew with MiXCR; each CDR3 protein has one entry. There are 250,000 to 300,000 distinct CDR3 sequences in the sample; approximately 14% occur only once, and 13% lies in the top ten. J is TRBJ2-1 and V is TRBV10-1; tentative D call: TRBD2 (6 bases). The source is a woman aged 35 to 49 with Graves' hyperthyroidism that later progressed to Graves' ophthalmopathy. Sample: blood. The CDR3 loop is CASSDRLGYNEQFF. The CDR3 DNA sequence: TGCGCCAGCAGTGATAGACTAGGGTACAATGAGCAGTTCTTC.